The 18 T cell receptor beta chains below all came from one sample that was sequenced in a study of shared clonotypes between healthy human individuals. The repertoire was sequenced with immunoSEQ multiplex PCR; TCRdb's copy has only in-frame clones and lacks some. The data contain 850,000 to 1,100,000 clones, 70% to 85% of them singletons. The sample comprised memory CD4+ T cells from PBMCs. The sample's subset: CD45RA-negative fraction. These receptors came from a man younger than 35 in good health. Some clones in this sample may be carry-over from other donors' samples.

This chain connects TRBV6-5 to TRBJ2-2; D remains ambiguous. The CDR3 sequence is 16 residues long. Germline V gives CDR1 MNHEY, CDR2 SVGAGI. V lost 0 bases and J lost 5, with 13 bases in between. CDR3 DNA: TGTGCCAGCAGTTACTCGTGGGTTAGCTCTACCGGGGAGCTGTTTTTT. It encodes CASSYSWVSSTGELFF.

CDR3 in amino acids: CASRTSPGLAGLGPYNEQFF. Here the CDR3 DNA reads TGTGCCAGCAGAACGAGTCCGGGACTAGCGGGATTGGGTCCTTACAATGAGCAGTTCTTC. The chain couples TRBV2 to TRBJ2-1; 13 nucleotides agree with TRBD2. The CDR3 is 20 residues long. Germline values: CDR1 SNHLY, CDR2 FYNNEI. The V and J ends lost 6 bases and 4 bases, in that order; junction bases with no gene match: 18.

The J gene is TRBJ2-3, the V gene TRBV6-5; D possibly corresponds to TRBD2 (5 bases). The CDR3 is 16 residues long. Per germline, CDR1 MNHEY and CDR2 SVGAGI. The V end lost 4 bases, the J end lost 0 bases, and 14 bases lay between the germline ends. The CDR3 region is CASSFLGLASTDTQYF. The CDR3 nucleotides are TGTGCCAGCAGTTTCCTCGGACTGGCAAGCACAGATACGCAGTATTTT.

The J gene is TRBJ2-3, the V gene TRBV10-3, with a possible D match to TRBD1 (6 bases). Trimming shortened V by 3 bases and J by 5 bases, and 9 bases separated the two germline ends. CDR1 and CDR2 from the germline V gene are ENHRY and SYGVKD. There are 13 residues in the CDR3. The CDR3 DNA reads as TGTGCCATCAGTGAACAGGGCGGAGATACGCAGTATTTT. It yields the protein CAISEQGGDTQYF.

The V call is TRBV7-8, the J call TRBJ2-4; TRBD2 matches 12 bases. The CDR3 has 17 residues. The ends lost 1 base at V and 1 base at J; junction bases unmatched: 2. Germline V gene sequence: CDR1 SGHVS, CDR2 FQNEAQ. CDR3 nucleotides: TGTGCCAGCAGCTTAGGACTAGCGGGAGAGGCCAAAAACATTCAGTACTTC. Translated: CASSLGLAGEAKNIQYF.

CDR3 region: CASSIVSGGHYGYTF. The CDR3 DNA is TGTGCCAGTAGTATAGTTTCCGGGGGGCACTATGGCTACACCTTC. The chain joins TRBV19 to TRBJ1-2, with D possibly being TRBD1 (6 bases). This CDR3 spans 15 amino acids. V was cut by 1 base and J by 3 bases, with 12 bases left in between. Germline V gene sequence: CDR1 LNHDA, CDR2 SQIVND (reference sequence). Looking up the rest from reference TRBV19 and TRBJ1-2 gives the full variable domain: DGGITQSPKYLFRKEGQNVTLSCEQNLNHDAMYWYRQDPGQGLRLIYYSQIVNDFQKGDIAEGYSVSREKKESFPLTVTSAQKNPTAFYLCASSIVSGGHYGYTFGSGTRLTVV.

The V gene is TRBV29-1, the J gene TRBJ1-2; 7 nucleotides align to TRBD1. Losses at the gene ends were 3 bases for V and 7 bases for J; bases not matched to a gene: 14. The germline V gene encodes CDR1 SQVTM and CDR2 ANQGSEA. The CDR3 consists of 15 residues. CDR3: CSVEKNRGSRIGYTF. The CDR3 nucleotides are TGCAGCGTTGAGAAAAACAGGGGCAGTAGGATTGGCTACACCTTC.

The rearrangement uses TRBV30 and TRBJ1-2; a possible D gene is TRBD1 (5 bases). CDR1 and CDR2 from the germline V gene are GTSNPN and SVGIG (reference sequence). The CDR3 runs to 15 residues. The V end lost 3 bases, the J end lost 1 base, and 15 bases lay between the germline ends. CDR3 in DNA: TGTGCCTGGAGGGACTACGGGGGATTTAACTATGGCTACACCTTC. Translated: CAWRDYGGFNYGYTF.

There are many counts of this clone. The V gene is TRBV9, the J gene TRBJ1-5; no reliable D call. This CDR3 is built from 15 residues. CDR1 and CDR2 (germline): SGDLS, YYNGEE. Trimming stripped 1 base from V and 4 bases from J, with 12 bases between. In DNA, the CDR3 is TGTGCCAGCAGCGTATCCAGTAGCGGTAATCAGCCCCAGCATTTT. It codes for CASSVSSSGNQPQHF. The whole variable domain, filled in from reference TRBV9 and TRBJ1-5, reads DSGVTQTPKHLITATGQRVTLRCSPRSGDLSVYWYQQSLDQGLQFLIQYYNGEERAKGNILERFSAQQFPDLHSELNLSSLELGDSALYFCASSVSSSGNQPQHFGDGTRLSIL.

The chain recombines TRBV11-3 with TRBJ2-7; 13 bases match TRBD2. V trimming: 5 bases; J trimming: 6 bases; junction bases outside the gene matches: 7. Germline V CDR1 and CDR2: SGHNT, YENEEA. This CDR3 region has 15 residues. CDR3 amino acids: CASSVGLAGATEQYF. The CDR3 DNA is TGTGCCAGCAGCGTCGGACTAGCGGGAGCCACCGAGCAGTACTTC.

The CDR3 region has the DNA TGTGCCAGCAGTTTACTAGCAACTACCTACGAGCAGTACTTC. It yields the protein CASSLLATTYEQYF. The genes are TRBV28 and TRBJ2-7, with D possibly matching TRBD2 (5 bases). CDR3 length equals 14 residues. V was pared by 2 bases and J by 2 bases, with 10 bases between. Germline CDR1 is MDHEN and CDR2 is SYDVKM.

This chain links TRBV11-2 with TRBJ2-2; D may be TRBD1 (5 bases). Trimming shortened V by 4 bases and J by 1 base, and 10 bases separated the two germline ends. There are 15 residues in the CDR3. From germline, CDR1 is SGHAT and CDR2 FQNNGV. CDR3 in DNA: TGTGCCAGCAGCTCCCTCAGGGTGAACACCGGGGAGCTGTTTTTT. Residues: CASSSLRVNTGELFF.

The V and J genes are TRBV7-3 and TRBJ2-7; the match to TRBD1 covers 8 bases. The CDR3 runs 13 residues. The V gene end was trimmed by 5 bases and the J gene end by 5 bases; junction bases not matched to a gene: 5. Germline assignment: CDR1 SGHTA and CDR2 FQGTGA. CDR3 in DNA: TGTGCCAGCAGCATGGACAGGGACCACGAGCAGTACTTC. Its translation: CASSMDRDHEQYF.

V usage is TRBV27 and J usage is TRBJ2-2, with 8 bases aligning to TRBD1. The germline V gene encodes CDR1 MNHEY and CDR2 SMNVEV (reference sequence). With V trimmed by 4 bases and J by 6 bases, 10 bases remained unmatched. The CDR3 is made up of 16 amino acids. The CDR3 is CASSSPGTGQAGELFF. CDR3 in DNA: TGTGCCAGCAGTTCCCCCGGGACAGGCCAGGCCGGGGAGCTGTTTTTT.

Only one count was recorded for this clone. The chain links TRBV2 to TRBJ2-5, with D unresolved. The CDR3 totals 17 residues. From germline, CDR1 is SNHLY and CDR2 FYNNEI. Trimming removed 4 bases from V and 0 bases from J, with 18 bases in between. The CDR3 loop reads CASSANRYNRYQETQYF. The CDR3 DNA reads TGTGCCAGCAGTGCTAACAGATATAACCGGTACCAAGAGACCCAGTACTTC. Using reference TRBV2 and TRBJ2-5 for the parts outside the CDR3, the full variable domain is EPEVTQTPSHQVTQMGQEVILRCVPISNHLYFYWYRQILGQKVEFLVSFYNNEISEKSEIFDDQFSVERPDGSNFTLKIRSTKLEDSAMYFCASSANRYNRYQETQYFGPGTRLLVL.

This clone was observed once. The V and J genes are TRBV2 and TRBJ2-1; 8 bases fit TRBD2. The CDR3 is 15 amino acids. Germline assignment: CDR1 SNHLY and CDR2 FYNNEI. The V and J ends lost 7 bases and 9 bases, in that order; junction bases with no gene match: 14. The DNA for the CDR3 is TGTGCCAGCAAATTTGGGGCGGGAGGAGAGGGTGAGCAGTTCTTC. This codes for CASKFGAGGEGEQFF.

CDR3 nucleotide sequence: TGTGCCAGCAGTGAAACAGGGGGCTGGACTGAAGCTTTCTTT. Its protein is CASSETGGWTEAFF. The chain has TRBV2 and TRBJ1-1, with 9 bases lining up with TRBD1. CDR1 is SNHLY, CDR2 FYNNEI, per germline. V trimming: 2 bases; J trimming: 5 bases; junction bases outside the gene matches: 3. The CDR3 has 14 amino acids.

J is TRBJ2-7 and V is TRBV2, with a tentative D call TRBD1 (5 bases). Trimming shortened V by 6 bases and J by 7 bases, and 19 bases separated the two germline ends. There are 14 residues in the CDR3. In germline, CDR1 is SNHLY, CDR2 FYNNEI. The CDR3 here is CASSADRSVREQYF. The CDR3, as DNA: TGTGCCAGCAGCGCCGACAGATCCGTCCGGGAGCAGTACTTC.